The 11 T cell receptor beta chains given below trace back to one sample, sequenced in a study of blood T cell repertoires in COVID-19 (dated by TCRdb to the early 2020s). To prepare the library, the immunoSEQ multiplex PCR assay was applied. What TCRdb holds here is the immuneACCESS table cut down to in-frame rearrangements. Part of the clones is not present; checked against another copy, under half of the missing clones reflect an unresolved V gene, and the others are unexplained. The sample table records roughly 200,000 clones; 75% to 90% of these occur just once. The top ten clonotypes cover roughly 9.7% of the sample. Sequences were obtained from peripheral blood. All receptors come from a human donor with active or convalescent COVID-19. The donor label of this sample is uncertain.

The CDR3 region has the DNA TGCGCCAGCACCGGACAGGGTGGGCCCTACGAGCAGTACTTC. Amino acid sequence: CASTGQGGPYEQYF. The chain combines TRBV5-1 with TRBJ2-7; 8 bases fit TRBD1. Germline CDR1 is SGHRS and CDR2 is YFSETQ. This CDR3 region has 14 residues. After removal of 6 bases from V and 2 bases from J, the junction contained 7 bases not matched to a gene.

The chain couples TRBV24-1 to TRBJ2-1; the match to TRBD2 covers 9 bases. Per the germline V gene, CDR1 is KGHDR and CDR2 is SFDVKD. This CDR3 region has 14 residues. V lost 0 bases and J lost 7; bases outside the gene matches: 0. CDR3 coding DNA: TGTGCCACCAGTGATTTGAGCGGGAGGAATGAGCAGTTCTTC. It codes for CATSDLSGRNEQFF.

J is TRBJ2-5 and V is TRBV28; D is uncertain. The CDR3 runs to 19 residues. Germline lookup yields CDR1 MDHEN and CDR2 SYDVKM. V was clipped by 2 bases and J by 4 bases, with 26 bases between them. CDR3 nucleotides: TGTGCCAGCAGTTTACCCCTCCACGGATATACTTCGACGGGAGAGACCCAGTACTTC. Residues: CASSLPLHGYTSTGETQYF. The variable domain in full, with the rest retrieved from reference TRBV28 and TRBJ2-5, is DVKVTQSSRYLVKRTGEKVFLECVQDMDHENMFWYRQDPGLGLRLIYFSYDVKMKEKGDIPEGYSVSREKKERFSLILESASTNQTSMYLCASSLPLHGYTSTGETQYFGPGTRLLVL.

This sequence joins TRBV5-4 and TRBJ2-3; a possible D gene is TRBD2 (6 bases). V was clipped by 0 bases and J by 1 base, with 9 bases between them. The CDR3 spans 15 residues. Germline CDR1 SGHNT, CDR2 YYREEE (reference sequence). CDR3 nucleotides: TGTGCCAGCAGCTTGGAACTAGCCGGCACAGATACGCAGTATTTT. Protein sequence: CASSLELAGTDTQYF.

The chain uses TRBV20-1 and TRBJ2-7; D is uncertain. Germline lookup yields CDR1 DFQATT and CDR2 SNEGSKA (reference sequence). The V gene lost 3 bases and the J gene lost 2 bases, with 17 bases spanning the gap. The CDR3 spans 15 residues. The CDR3: CSASLEAALPYEQYF. The CDR3 nucleotides are TGCAGTGCTAGTCTCGAGGCAGCCCTCCCCTACGAGCAGTACTTC.

The rearrangement joins TRBV13 to TRBJ1-1; 10 bases are shared with TRBD1. With 6 bases clipped from V and 4 bases from J, the junction kept 2 bases outside the gene matches. Germline loops: CDR1 PRHDT, CDR2 FYEKMQ (reference sequence). The CDR3 extends over 13 amino acids. The CDR3 spells CASRGQGITEAFF. The CDR3, as DNA: TGTGCCAGCAGGGGACAGGGGATCACTGAAGCTTTCTTT.

This clone was detected once. The chain links TRBV7-8 to TRBJ1-1; D is possibly TRBD1 (5 bases). The CDR3 consists of 15 residues. Per germline, CDR1 SGHVS and CDR2 FQNEAQ. Trimming shortened V by 1 base and J by 7 bases, and 16 bases separated the two germline ends. Here the CDR3 DNA reads TGTGCCAGCAGCTTAGGCAGCCCGGGGGTTAATGAAGCTTTCTTT. Translating gives CASSLGSPGVNEAFF. Full variable domain (missing parts from reference TRBV7-8 and TRBJ1-1): GAGVSQSPRYKVAKRGQDVALRCDPISGHVSLFWYQQALGQGPEFLTYFQNEAQLDKSGLPSDRFFAERPEGSVSTLKIQRTQQEDSAVYLCASSLGSPGVNEAFFGQGTRLTVV.

The chain is built from TRBV9 and TRBJ2-1, with TRBD2 identical over 11 bases. Trimming took 0 bases from V and 7 from J; bases not matched to a gene: 3. The germline V gene encodes CDR1 SGDLS and CDR2 YYNGEE. The length of the CDR3 is 15 residues. DNA of the CDR3: TGTGCCAGCAGCGTAGGTGGGACTAGCGGAAATGAGCAGTTCTTC. Its protein is CASSVGGTSGNEQFF.

The rearrangement links TRBV5-8 to TRBJ2-7, with D maybe TRBD2 (5 bases). CDR3 size: 15 residues. Germline V gene lookup returns CDR1 SGHTS and CDR2 YDEGEE. V was pared by 0 bases and J by 2 bases, with 12 bases between. The chain's CDR3 is CASSLGWGVTYEQYF. The CDR3 DNA reads TGTGCCAGCAGCTTGGGTTGGGGAGTCACCTACGAGCAGTACTTC.

The chain has TRBV7-2 and TRBJ1-2, with TRBD1 matching over 7 bases. Germline lookup yields CDR1 SGHTA and CDR2 FQGNSA. The ends lost 6 bases at V and 8 bases at J; junction bases unmatched: 6. CDR3 size: 12 residues. As DNA, the CDR3 is TGTGCCAGCAGGACCGGAGGGGGCGGCTACACCTTC. Amino acids: CASRTGGGGYTF.

The rearrangement uses TRBV7-9 and TRBJ2-7; TRBD2 matches at 8 bases. V lost 2 bases and J lost 3; bases outside the gene matches: 18. Germline V gene data show CDR1 as SEHNR and CDR2 as FQNEAQ (reference sequence). This CDR3 has 19 residues. This CDR3 is CASSLSPAGGLVPIYEQYF. Written as DNA, the CDR3 is TGTGCCAGCAGCTTAAGCCCGGCGGGGGGACTAGTCCCTATCTACGAGCAGTACTTC.